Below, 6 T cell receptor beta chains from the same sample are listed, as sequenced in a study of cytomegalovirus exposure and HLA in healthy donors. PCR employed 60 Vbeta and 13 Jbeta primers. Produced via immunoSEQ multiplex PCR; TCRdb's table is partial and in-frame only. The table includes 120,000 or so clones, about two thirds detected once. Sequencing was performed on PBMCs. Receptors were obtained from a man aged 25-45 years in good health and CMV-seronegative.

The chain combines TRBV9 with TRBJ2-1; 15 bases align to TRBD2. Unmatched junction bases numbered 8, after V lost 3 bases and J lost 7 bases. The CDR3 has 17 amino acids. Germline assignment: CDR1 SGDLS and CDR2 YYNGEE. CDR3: CASSAQRGTSGGNEQFF. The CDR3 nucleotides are TGTGCCAGCAGCGCTCAGAGGGGGACTAGCGGGGGGAATGAGCAGTTCTTC.

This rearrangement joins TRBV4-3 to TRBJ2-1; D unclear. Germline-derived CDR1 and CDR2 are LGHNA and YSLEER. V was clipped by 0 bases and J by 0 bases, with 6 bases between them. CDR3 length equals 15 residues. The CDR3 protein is CASSQDSYSYNEQFF. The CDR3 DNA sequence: TGCGCCAGCAGCCAAGACTCCTACTCCTACAATGAGCAGTTCTTC.

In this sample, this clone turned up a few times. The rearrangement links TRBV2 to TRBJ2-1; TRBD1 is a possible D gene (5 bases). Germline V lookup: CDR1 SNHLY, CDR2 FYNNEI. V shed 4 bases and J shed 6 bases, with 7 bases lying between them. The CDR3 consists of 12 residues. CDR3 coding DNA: TGTGCCAGCAGTGGACAGCGCAATGAGCAGTTCTTC. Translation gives CASSGQRNEQFF.

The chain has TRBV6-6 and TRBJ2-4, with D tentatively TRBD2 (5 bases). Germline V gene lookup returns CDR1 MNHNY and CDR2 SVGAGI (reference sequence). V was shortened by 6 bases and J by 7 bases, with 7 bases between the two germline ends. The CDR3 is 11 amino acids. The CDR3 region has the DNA TGTGCCAGCAGCGACTATAACATTCAGTACTTC. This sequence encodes CASSDYNIQYF.

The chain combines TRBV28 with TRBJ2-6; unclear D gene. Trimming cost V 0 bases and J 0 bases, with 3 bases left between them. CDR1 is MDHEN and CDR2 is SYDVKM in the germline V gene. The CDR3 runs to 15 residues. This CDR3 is CASSLWASGANVLTF. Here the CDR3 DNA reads TGTGCCAGCAGTTTATGGGCCTCTGGGGCCAACGTCCTGACTTTC.

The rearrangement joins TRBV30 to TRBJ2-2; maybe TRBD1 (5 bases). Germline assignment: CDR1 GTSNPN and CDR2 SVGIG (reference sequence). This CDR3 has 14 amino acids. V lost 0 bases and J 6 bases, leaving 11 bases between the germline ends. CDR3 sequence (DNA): TGTGCCTGGAGTGTAGGTGGGGCGTCCGGGGAGCTGTTTTTT. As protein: CAWSVGGASGELFF.